The next 21 T cell receptor beta chains were all read from a single sample in a study of cytomegalovirus exposure and HLA in healthy donors. The PCR contained 60 Vbeta and 13 Jbeta primers. Here immunoSEQ multiplex PCR was the method, and the copy in TCRdb shows in-frame clones only, minus some. The data hold about 200,000 clones, with roughly 88% observed a single time. The sample consisted of PBMCs. These receptors were taken from a boy between 2 and 10 years old in good health and CMV-seronegative.

V usage is TRBV15 and J usage is TRBJ1-2; possibly TRBD1 for D (6 bases). The CDR3 totals 17 residues. Trimming left V 3 bases short and J 1 base short, with 18 bases between. Germline-derived CDR1 and CDR2 are LNHNV and YYDKDF (reference sequence). CDR3: CATSRAWKGGDNYGYTF. CDR3 in DNA: TGTGCCACCAGCAGGGCTTGGAAAGGGGGAGATAACTATGGCTACACCTTC.

The sample holds a few counts of this clone. The chain couples TRBV27 to TRBJ2-7; TRBD1 matches 7 bases. Trimming at V came to 5 bases and at J to 0 bases, leaving 4 bases not matched to a gene. Germline V CDR1 and CDR2: MNHEY, SMNVEV (reference sequence). CDR3 length: 14 residues. The CDR3, as DNA: TGTGCCAGCAGTCTCGGACAGGTCTCCTACGAGCAGTACTTC. Translated, it gives CASSLGQVSYEQYF.

The chain uses TRBV6-1 and TRBJ2-5, with 13 bases that match TRBD2. V was pared by 5 bases and J by 3 bases, with 3 bases of the junction left unmatched. The CDR3 has 15 amino acids. Germline values: CDR1 MNHNS, CDR2 SASEGT. CDR3 sequence reads: CASSTGLAGEETQYF. The CDR3 bases are TGTGCCAGCAGTACAGGACTAGCGGGGGAAGAGACCCAGTACTTC.

This chain links TRBV16 with TRBJ2-7, with 8 positions matching TRBD1. Per germline, CDR1 KGHSY and CDR2 FQNENV. Losses at the gene ends were 4 bases for V and 4 bases for J; bases not matched to a gene: 9. The CDR3 sequence is 15 residues long. The CDR3 DNA is TGTGCCAGCAGCCGTGGACAGGGAAGGTCTTACGAGCAGTACTTC. Translated, it gives CASSRGQGRSYEQYF.

Only a few counts were recorded for this clone. The CDR3 nucleotides are TGTGCCATCAGTGGGGGCCTGAGCTCCTACAATGAGCAGTTCTTC. This encodes CAISGGLSSYNEQFF. The genes are TRBV10-3 and TRBJ2-1; maybe TRBD1 (5 bases). Germline V CDR1 and CDR2: ENHRY, SYGVKD. Trimming shortened V by 4 bases and J by 0 bases, and 10 bases separated the two germline ends. This CDR3 is 15 amino acids long.

The chain carries TRBV9 and TRBJ2-7; D is possibly TRBD1 (7 bases). Trimming cost V 3 bases and J 3 bases, with 19 bases left between them. The CDR3 is 16 residues long. Germline CDR1 reads SGDLS; CDR2 reads YYNGEE. The CDR3 reads CASSARGGAGGYEQYF. CDR3 sequence (DNA): TGTGCCAGCAGCGCCCGAGGAGGGGCAGGGGGCTACGAGCAGTACTTC.

V and J are TRBV5-6 and TRBJ1-1; a possible D gene is TRBD1 (6 bases). CDR1 is SGHDT and CDR2 is YYEEEE in the germline V gene. The CDR3 sequence is 12 residues long. Trimming took off 4 bases at V and 7 bases at J, with 11 bases between the two ends. CDR3 in DNA: TGTGCCAGCAGCCCGCAGGACAGTGAAGCTTTCTTT. It translates to CASSPQDSEAFF.

V and J are TRBV21-1 and TRBJ1-2. TRBV21-1 is a pseudogene segment. This CDR3 region has 14 residues. CDR3 nucleotide sequence: TGTGCCAGCAGCAAAGGCGACTACCAGGGAGGGTACACCTTC. It yields the protein CASSKGDYQGGYTF.

This clone was picked up one time. The rearrangement uses TRBV19 and TRBJ1-1; maybe TRBD1 (6 bases). This CDR3 region has 13 residues. V shed 5 bases and J shed 1 base, with 8 bases lying between them. Germline CDR1 is LNHDA and CDR2 is SQIVND (reference sequence). The CDR3 coding sequence is TGTGCCAGTAGTTGGGGACAGAACACTGAAGCTTTCTTT. Translated: CASSWGQNTEAFF. Together with reference TRBV19 and TRBJ1-1, the CDR3 gives the full variable domain: DGGITQSPKYLFRKEGQNVTLSCEQNLNHDAMYWYRQDPGQGLRLIYYSQIVNDFQKGDIAEGYSVSREKKESFPLTVTSAQKNPTAFYLCASSWGQNTEAFFGQGTRLTVV.

This clone has more than one count but fewer than ten. The gene calls are TRBV4-1 and TRBJ2-4; maybe TRBD2 (6 bases). V was shortened by 8 bases and J by 0 bases, with 14 bases between the two germline ends. This CDR3 has 15 amino acids. In germline, CDR1 is MGHRA, CDR2 YSYEKL. The CDR3 loop is CASGVRGIAKNIQYF. CDR3 nucleotide sequence: TGCGCCAGCGGGGTCCGGGGGATAGCCAAAAACATTCAGTACTTC.

The chain joins TRBV7-8 to TRBJ1-2; D unclear. V was shortened by 5 bases and J by 2 bases, with 9 bases between the two germline ends. The germline CDR1 and CDR2 sequences are SGHVS and FQNEAQ. This CDR3 region has 13 residues. CDR3 protein: CASSPDQNYGYTF. The DNA for the CDR3 is TGTGCCAGCAGCCCCGATCAGAACTATGGCTACACCTTC. Variable domain in full (rest from reference TRBV7-8 and TRBJ1-2): GAGVSQSPRYKVAKRGQDVALRCDPISGHVSLFWYQQALGQGPEFLTYFQNEAQLDKSGLPSDRFFAERPEGSVSTLKIQRTQQEDSAVYLCASSPDQNYGYTFGSGTRLTVV.

The genes are TRBV5-1 and TRBJ2-7, with 7 bases fitting TRBD1. J was trimmed by 6 bases and V by 0 bases; bases with no gene match: 0. The CDR3 is 12 amino acids. CDR1 is SGHRS, CDR2 YFSETQ, per germline. CDR3 region: CASSLGQGEQYF. The CDR3 DNA reads TGCGCCAGCAGCTTGGGACAGGGCGAGCAGTACTTC.

The chain recombines TRBV7-9 with TRBJ2-5; 7 nucleotides line up with TRBD2. CDR1 and CDR2 from the germline V gene are SEHNR and FQNEAQ (reference sequence). After removal of 6 bases from V and 5 bases from J, the junction contained 15 bases not matched to a gene. This CDR3 region has 16 residues. Here the CDR3 reads CASRELAGPGGETQYF. The CDR3 nucleotides are TGTGCCAGCAGGGAACTTGCTGGGCCCGGGGGGGAGACCCAGTACTTC.

For this clone: Different DNA sequences within this sample yield the same CDR3. The genes are TRBV6-1 and TRBJ1-5; TRBD1 matches 9 bases. The ends lost 5 bases at V and 6 bases at J; junction bases unmatched: 5. The CDR3 totals 14 residues. Germline V CDR1 and CDR2: MNHNS, SASEGT. The CDR3 DNA reads TGTGCCAGCAGTTCGGACAGGGGAGGTCAGCCCCAGCATTTT. It encodes CASSSDRGGQPQHF.

This chain joins TRBV19 and TRBJ1-2; TRBD1 matches at 9 bases. Germline CDR1 reads LNHDA; CDR2 reads SQIVND (reference sequence). Trimming cost V 0 bases and J 2 bases; bases outside gene matches: 4. This CDR3 has 16 amino acids. The CDR3 sequence: CASSIDIGTGNYGYTF. CDR3 nucleotide sequence: TGTGCCAGTAGTATAGATATAGGGACAGGGAACTATGGCTACACCTTC.

The chain couples TRBV7-6 to TRBJ2-3; 8 positions match TRBD2. The trim removed 1 base at V and 6 bases at J, leaving 12 bases unmatched. In germline, CDR1 is SGHVS, CDR2 FNYEAQ. The CDR3 consists of 17 residues. This chain's CDR3 is CASSLDSSGSPADTQYF. DNA of the CDR3: TGTGCCAGCAGCTTAGACTCTAGCGGGTCCCCCGCGGATACGCAGTATTTT.

The chain is built from TRBV7-9 and TRBJ2-3; 8 nucleotides line up with TRBD2. Germline V lookup: CDR1 SEHNR, CDR2 FQNEAQ (reference sequence). The CDR3 is 17 residues long. Trimming cost V 5 bases and J 1 base; bases outside gene matches: 11. The CDR3 nucleotides read TGTGCCAGCAGCCCGCGTAGCGGGACGCTTCGCACAGATACGCAGTATTTT. Protein product: CASSPRSGTLRTDTQYF.

V usage is TRBV7-9 and J usage is TRBJ2-1, with 8 bases matching TRBD1. V trimming: 1 base; J trimming: 6 bases; junction bases outside the gene matches: 2. Germline loops: CDR1 SEHNR, CDR2 FQNEAQ (reference sequence). The CDR3 consists of 14 residues. The CDR3 sequence: CASSLVRGLNEQFF. As DNA, the CDR3 is TGTGCCAGCAGCTTAGTCAGGGGGCTCAATGAGCAGTTCTTC.

The chain carries TRBV19 and TRBJ1-1, with a weak D call TRBD1 (5 bases). This CDR3 spans 14 amino acids. V lost 0 bases and J 4 bases, leaving 9 bases between the germline ends. From germline, CDR1 is LNHDA and CDR2 SQIVND (reference sequence). CDR3 sequence: CASSIEDQGTEAFF. The CDR3 DNA follows: TGTGCCAGTAGTATAGAGGATCAGGGCACTGAAGCTTTCTTT.

V gene TRBV29-1 combines with J gene TRBJ2-1, with 7 bases aligning to TRBD2. Germline V CDR1 and CDR2: SQVTM, ANQGSEA. The length of the CDR3 is 17 residues. With V trimmed by 3 bases and J by 0 bases, 11 bases remained unmatched. CDR3 residues: CSVDGGVDSSSYNEQFF. The CDR3 DNA sequence: TGCAGCGTTGATGGGGGGGTCGACAGTAGCTCCTACAATGAGCAGTTCTTC.

V is TRBV6-1 and J is TRBJ2-7, with D uncertain. Trimming cost V 5 bases and J 3 bases, with 8 bases left between them. Germline V CDR1 and CDR2: MNHNS, SASEGT. This CDR3 region has 12 residues. CDR3 nucleotide sequence: TGTGCCAGCAGTCCCGACAACTACGAGCAGTACTTC. This translates into CASSPDNYEQYF.